What follows are 21 T cell receptor beta chains derived from one specimen sequenced in a study of cytomegalovirus exposure and HLA in healthy donors (dated by TCRdb to 2017 to 2019). Library generation was performed with the immunoSEQ multiplex PCR assay. TCRdb stores this immuneACCESS table with in-frame sequences only. Part of the clones is absent; in the studies checked, under half of the shortfall reflects unresolved V genes, and no reason is known for the rest. This sample is represented by about 78,000 clones; almost 97% of them were singletons. The leading ten clones occupy about 1.5% of the sample. Material for sequencing was PBMCs. These receptors all come from a man aged 18 to 29 in good health and CMV-seropositive.

This clone was recorded once. The chain combines TRBV7-2 with TRBJ2-7; D is possibly TRBD1 (6 bases). This CDR3 is 14 amino acids long. CDR1 is SGHTA, CDR2 FQGNSA, per germline. Trimming left V 4 bases short and J 7 bases short, with 17 bases between. The CDR3 DNA sequence: TGTGCCAGCAGCTGGCCAGGGGCTTTACGGGAGCAGTACTTC. This gives the protein CASSWPGALREQYF.

V and J are TRBV6-1 and TRBJ2-4; TRBD2 aligns across 9 bases. Per the germline V gene, CDR1 is MNHNS and CDR2 is SASEGT. This CDR3 comprises 17 residues. With 2 bases clipped from V and 0 bases from J, the junction kept 5 bases outside the gene matches. CDR3 loop: CASSENSGSLAKNIQYF. The CDR3 DNA sequence: TGTGCCAGCAGTGAAAATAGCGGGAGCCTAGCCAAAAACATTCAGTACTTC.

The chain couples TRBV11-2 to TRBJ2-3; D remains unclear. Trimming removed 1 base at V and 1 base at J, with 9 bases between. There are 15 residues in the CDR3. Germline CDR1 is SGHAT and CDR2 is FQNNGV. The CDR3 loop is CASSLGVVGTDTQYF. The CDR3 DNA is TGTGCCAGCAGCTTAGGAGTCGTGGGCACAGATACGCAGTATTTT.

CDR3 nucleotide sequence: TGTGCCAGCAGTGTGAAGCGGGAGCCCGACGAGCAGTACTTC. It is translated as CASSVKREPDEQYF. The chain has TRBV6-1 and TRBJ2-7; 8 positions match TRBD2. V shed 4 bases and J 5 bases; nucleotides not matched to a gene: 7. Looked up from germline, CDR1 is MNHNS and CDR2 is SASEGT. There are 14 residues in the CDR3.

The chain uses TRBV27 and TRBJ2-1, with 10 bases that match TRBD2. CDR3 length: 14 residues. With V trimmed by 0 bases and J by 7 bases, 0 bases remained unmatched. The germline V gene encodes CDR1 MNHEY and CDR2 SMNVEV (reference sequence). The CDR3 protein is CASSLSTSGNEQFF. CDR3 nucleotides: TGTGCCAGCAGTTTATCGACTAGCGGGAATGAGCAGTTCTTC.

The V gene is TRBV7-6, the J gene TRBJ2-7; possibly TRBD1 for D (9 bases). V lost 5 bases, J lost 3 bases, and 14 bases lay in between. CDR3 length: 14 amino acids. CDR1 and CDR2 from the germline V gene are SGHVS and FNYEAQ. The CDR3 coding sequence is TGTGCCAGCAGCGCGGGGGGACAGGGCTACGAGCAGTACTTC. Protein sequence: CASSAGGQGYEQYF.

The V and J genes are TRBV7-2 and TRBJ2-7; tentatively, D is TRBD1 (6 bases). Germline CDR1 reads SGHTA; CDR2 reads FQGNSA. The CDR3 extends over 16 amino acids. The V end lost 2 bases, the J end lost 2 bases, and 16 bases lay between the germline ends. The CDR3 sequence is CASSLHTGSSAYEQYF. Here the CDR3 DNA reads TGTGCCAGCAGCTTACATACAGGGAGTAGTGCCTACGAGCAGTACTTC.

This chain connects TRBV9 to TRBJ1-2, with TRBD1 as a possible D gene (5 bases). The CDR3 sequence is 14 residues long. Trimming took off 2 bases at V and 6 bases at J, with 14 bases between the two ends. CDR1 and CDR2 from the germline V gene are SGDLS and YYNGEE. CDR3 DNA sequence: TGTGCCAGCAGCGTCTCCGTGACAGACCATGGCTACACCTTC. This codes for CASSVSVTDHGYTF.

This clone came up a few times. V gene TRBV28 combines with J gene TRBJ2-7; D remains ambiguous. CDR3 length: 14 residues. V was trimmed by 5 bases and J by 2 bases, leaving 13 bases between them. Germline CDR1 is MDHEN and CDR2 is SYDVKM. The CDR3 loop reads CASSPLDLPYEQYF. The CDR3 DNA sequence: TGTGCCAGCAGTCCCCTAGACCTTCCCTACGAGCAGTACTTC.

The chain combines TRBV5-1 with TRBJ1-2; TRBD1 is a possible D gene (5 bases). V was trimmed by 4 bases and J by 4 bases, leaving 20 bases between them. CDR3 length equals 16 residues. CDR1 SGHRS and CDR2 YFSETQ come from the germline V gene. The CDR3 nucleotides are TGCGCCAGCAGCCCCGCTCCCGGGCAGGGAAGCTATGGCTACACCTTC. This encodes CASSPAPGQGSYGYTF.

V is TRBV7-2 and J is TRBJ1-1, with D unclear. Trimming pared 5 bases from V and 5 bases from J, leaving 12 bases between. The germline gives CDR1 SGHTA, CDR2 FQGNSA. This CDR3 comprises 13 residues. The CDR3 DNA follows: TGTGCCAGCAGCCCTCCCGGGAGGACTGAAGCTTTCTTT. Protein: CASSPPGRTEAFF.

The rearrangement uses TRBV5-4 and TRBJ1-2; D is uncertain. CDR1 is SGHNT, CDR2 YYREEE, per germline (reference sequence). CDR3 length equals 15 residues. The ends were cut back, 3 bases at V and 4 bases at J, with 16 bases in the middle. Here the CDR3 reads CASSSATGGVYGYTF. The CDR3 nucleotides read TGTGCCAGCAGCTCTGCTACTGGCGGCGTCTATGGCTACACCTTC.

The rearrangement links TRBV5-5 to TRBJ2-5; 7 nucleotides match TRBD1. The CDR3 is 15 residues long. With 5 bases clipped from V and 2 bases from J, the junction kept 9 bases outside the gene matches. Germline V CDR1 and CDR2: SGHKS, YYEKEE (reference sequence). The CDR3 is CASSSLQGTQETQYF. The CDR3 DNA sequence: TGTGCCAGCAGTTCACTACAGGGGACACAAGAGACCCAGTACTTC.

The J gene is TRBJ2-3, the V gene TRBV9, with D possibly TRBD2 on 5 matching bases. The CDR3 totals 15 residues. Germline CDR1 and CDR2: SGDLS and YYNGEE. Trimming shortened V by 3 bases and J by 2 bases, and 13 bases separated the two germline ends. The CDR3 sequence is CASSGGSGVTDTQYF. The CDR3 DNA follows: TGTGCCAGCAGCGGAGGGAGCGGAGTCACAGATACGCAGTATTTT.

The rearrangement joins TRBV19 to TRBJ1-5, with 7 bases matching TRBD1. With 6 bases clipped from V and 4 bases from J, the junction kept 9 bases outside the gene matches. Germline CDR1 and CDR2: LNHDA and SQIVND (reference sequence). CDR3 length: 15 residues. DNA for the CDR3: TGTGCCAGTAGGGTACAGGGGACATCGAATCAGCCCCAGCATTTT. Encoded protein: CASRVQGTSNQPQHF.

This chain joins TRBV11-2 and TRBJ2-7, with D possibly TRBD1 on 5 matching bases. Germline CDR1 and CDR2: SGHAT and FQNNGV. This CDR3 is 14 amino acids long. Trimming left V 0 bases short and J 2 bases short, with 8 bases between. CDR3 sequence (DNA): TGTGCCAGCAGCTTAGATTGGGGCGCCTACGAGCAGTACTTC. Translated: CASSLDWGAYEQYF.

The rearrangement links TRBV4-1 to TRBJ1-1; the match to TRBD1 covers 8 bases. Unmatched junction bases numbered 2, after V lost 1 base and J lost 1 base. Per the germline V gene, CDR1 is MGHRA and CDR2 is YSYEKL. The CDR3 covers 15 residues. The CDR3 DNA is TGCGCCAGCAGCCAAGCCGACAGGGGGAACACTGAAGCTTTCTTT. This codes for CASSQADRGNTEAFF.

The chain has TRBV18 and TRBJ2-5; no definite D call. Germline CDR1 is KGHSH and CDR2 is LQKENI. The CDR3 has 14 amino acids. V lost 0 bases and J 1 base, leaving 6 bases between the germline ends. DNA of the CDR3: TGTGCCAGCTCACCACCGAACAGCCAAGAGACCCAGTACTTC. This translates into CASSPPNSQETQYF.

The chain employs TRBV5-1 and TRBJ1-3, with 8 bases aligning to TRBD1. CDR1 and CDR2 from the germline V gene are SGHRS and YFSETQ. The CDR3 extends over 13 amino acids. Trimming at V came to 5 bases and at J to 10 bases, leaving 8 bases not matched to a gene. The DNA of the CDR3 is TGCGCCAGCAGATCTACAGGGGGAACGACCATATATTTT. This sequence encodes CASRSTGGTTIYF.

The CDR3 is CASSRNTGYEAFF. CDR3 nucleotide sequence: TGTGCCAGCAGCCGTAATACAGGGTATGAAGCTTTCTTT. The chain has TRBV13 and TRBJ1-1, with a possible D match to TRBD1 (6 bases). The CDR3 spans 13 residues. The germline V gene encodes CDR1 PRHDT and CDR2 FYEKMQ (reference sequence). The V gene lost 5 bases and the J gene lost 7 bases, with 14 bases spanning the gap.

This clone was picked up one time. The rearrangement uses TRBV10-2 and TRBJ2-7; 14 nucleotides agree with TRBD2. Trimming cost V 1 base and J 4 bases; bases outside gene matches: 21. Germline-derived CDR1 and CDR2 are WSHSY and SAAADI. The CDR3 contains 22 residues. CDR3: CASSEYFSTGTSGRWHFYEQYF. CDR3 bases: TGCGCCAGCAGTGAGTATTTTTCCACCGGGACTAGCGGGAGATGGCATTTTTACGAGCAGTACTTC.